The clone carrying this T cell receptor beta chain has a single count. Its cognate antigen is unknown. The data derive from a study of graft-versus-host responses after intestinal transplantation. Background on the study: Multivisceral, liver-intestinal, or isolated intestinal grafts went to recipients. Study-level findings and limits: Researchers found GvH clones in recipient marrow, and some showed up first in ileum or blood. Maximum circulating GvH clone levels tracked with early post-transplant HvG decreases.

Measured with immunoSEQ multiplex PCR; TCRdb has only the in-frame clones, and not every one. Among tens of thousands of clones listed, roughly nine tenths were seen once. The starting material was PBMCs, obtained 300 to 330 days after intestinal transplant. The TCR was taken from a human patient who received an intestinal transplant, so some T cells may come from the graft donor.

In nucleotides, the CDR3 is TGTGCCAGCTTAGACAGGCTTCAGCCCCAGCATTTT. It yields the protein CASLDRLQPQHF. The chain is built from TRBV6-1 and TRBJ1-5; TRBD1 is a possible D gene (6 bases). The CDR3 loop spans 12 amino acids. Per the germline V gene, CDR1 is MNHNS and CDR2 is SASEGT. V lost 8 bases and J lost 6, with 11 bases in between.